The rows below give T cell receptor beta chains drawn from one sample of a study of blood T cell repertoires in COVID-19. Libraries were prepared by immunoSEQ multiplex PCR; TCRdb keeps only in-frame clonotypes and omits some of them. Of about 200,000 clones listed, roughly 87% are singletons. The sequenced sample consisted of PBMCs or T cells enriched from blood (not recorded which). The receptor source for this set is a woman in her twenties or thirties who had recovered from COVID-19. CDR3s include the opening cysteine and the closing phenylalanine or tryptophan. The D gene is left open where the match is weak. Only part of the rows carry a size: once, few, many, or a class if the clone is expanded.

TRBJ2-3 | TRBV4-3 | - | TRBD2 | CASSQDLLAGDTQYF | TGCGCCAGCAGCCAAGATTTACTAGCGGGAGATACGCAGTATTTT
TRBJ1-1 | TRBV7-2 | - | - | CASSLGGGWTEAFF | TGTGCCAGCAGCTTAGGGGGAGGGTGGACTGAAGCTTTCTTT
TRBJ1-6 | TRBV14 | - | TRBD1 | CASSHRIGGRGDSPLHF | TGTGCCAGCAGCCATCGGATCGGGGGCAGGGGGGACTCACCCCTCCACTTT
TRBJ2-7 | TRBV9 | once | TRBD2 | CASSPAGGVSYEQYF | TGTGCCAGCAGCCCCGCGGGGGGAGTAAGCTACGAGCAGTACTTC
TRBJ2-3 | TRBV6-4 | - | TRBD2 | CASSDSLGAGGLSASTDTQYF | TGTGCCAGCAGTGACTCGCTGGGAGCGGGGGGGCTAAGTGCTAGCACAGATACGCAGTATTTT
TRBJ1-5 | TRBV19 | - | - | CASAGESNQPQHF | TGTGCCAGTGCGGGGGAAAGCAATCAGCCCCAGCATTTT
TRBJ1-5 | TRBV30 | - | TRBD1 | CAWSGDRGKPQHF | TGTGCCTGGAGTGGGGACAGGGGAAAGCCCCAGCATTTT
TRBJ2-1 | TRBV24-1 | once | TRBD2 | CATSDFQAGVLDEQFF | TGTGCCACCAGTGATTTCCAGGCGGGAGTATTGGATGAGCAGTTCTTC
TRBJ1-6 | TRBV6-2/TRBV6-3 | once | - | CASSLRTSSSYNSPLHF | TGTGCCAGCAGCCTCCGGACATCGAGCTCCTATAATTCACCCCTCCACTTT
TRBJ2-7 | TRBV15 | - | TRBD1 | CATRPGQGVHEQYF | TGTGCCACCAGACCCGGACAGGGGGTCCACGAGCAGTACTTC
TRBJ2-1 | TRBV7-9 | - | - | CASSGDKSSYNEQFF | TGTGCCAGCAGCGGGGACAAGAGCTCCTACAATGAGCAGTTCTTC
TRBJ1-1 | TRBV5-4 | - | - | CASSPGQNTEAFF | TGTGCCAGCAGCCCAGGACAGAACACTGAAGCTTTCTTT
TRBJ1-1 | TRBV7-2 | - | TRBD1 | CASSLLNPGQVNTEAFF | TGTGCCAGCAGCCTCCTAAATCCGGGACAGGTGAACACTGAAGCTTTCTTT
TRBJ2-2 | TRBV9 | few | - | CASSVGGNTGELFF | TGTGCCAGCAGCGTAGGAGGGAACACCGGGGAGCTGTTTTTT
TRBJ2-2 | TRBV19 | few | TRBD2 | CASSATSGRIGTGELFF | TGTGCCAGTAGTGCGACTAGCGGGAGGATTGGGACCGGGGAGCTGTTTTTT
TRBJ1-2 | TRBV12-3/TRBV12-4 | - | TRBD1 | CASSWGQGSGYTF | TGTGCCAGCAGTTGGGGACAGGGGTCCGGCTACACCTTC
TRBJ1-2 | TRBV12-3/TRBV12-4 | - | - | CASTLTVNYGYTF | TGTGCCAGCACCTTGACAGTGAACTATGGCTACACCTTC
TRBJ2-5 | TRBV2 | - | - | CASVRGAQETQYF | TGTGCCAGCGTTCGGGGGGCCCAAGAGACCCAGTACTTC
TRBJ2-7 | TRBV10-1 | - | TRBD1 | CASSESDRGLEQYF | TGCGCCAGCAGTGAGTCGGACAGGGGGCTCGAGCAGTACTTC
TRBJ2-7 | TRBV28 | - | TRBD2 | CATGGGYEQYF | TGTGCCACTGGGGGGGGGTACGAGCAGTACTTC
TRBJ1-1 | TRBV7-2 | - | - | CASSLSGILDTEAFF | TGTGCCAGCAGCTTATCGGGGATTTTAGACACTGAAGCTTTCTTT
TRBJ2-6 | TRBV14 | - | TRBD1 | CASSHLDRGLAGANVLTF | TGTGCCAGCAGCCACCTGGACAGGGGGCTAGCTGGGGCCAACGTCCTGACTTTC
TRBJ1-1 | TRBV9 | - | - | CASSVTGGDTEAFF | TGTGCCAGCAGCGTCACAGGCGGGGACACTGAAGCTTTCTTT
TRBJ2-7 | TRBV7-3 | - | - | CASSSQEGYEQYF | TGTGCCAGCAGCTCCCAGGAGGGCTACGAGCAGTACTTC
TRBJ2-5 | TRBV6-2/TRBV6-3 | - | - | CASSPSRKETQYF | TGTGCCAGCAGTCCCTCTAGAAAGGAGACCCAGTACTTC
TRBJ1-5 | TRBV18 | - | TRBD1 | CASSPQGQGGNQPQHF | TGTGCCAGCTCACCACAGGGTCAGGGGGGCAATCAGCCCCAGCATTTT
TRBJ2-7 | TRBV2 | - | - | CASTTAAAPSSYEQYF | TGTGCCAGCACTACCGCGGCGGCACCAAGCTCCTACGAGCAGTACTTC
TRBJ2-7 | TRBV6-6 | - | - | CASTGGAGSNEQYF | TGTGCCAGCACCGGCGGGGCAGGGAGTAACGAGCAGTACTTC
TRBJ2-3 | TRBV13 | - | TRBD1 | CASSLGDRGADTQYF | TGTGCCAGCAGCTTAGGGGACAGGGGTGCAGATACGCAGTATTTT
TRBJ2-3 | TRBV4-1 | - | - | CASSHPRDTQYF | TGCGCCAGCAGCCATCCCAGGGATACGCAGTATTTT
TRBJ2-1 | TRBV19 | - | - | CASSGGVGHNEQFF | TGTGCCAGTAGTGGGGGCGTCGGACACAATGAGCAGTTCTTC
TRBJ1-5 | TRBV7-9 | - | - | CASSPQAGLNQHF | TGTGCCAGCAGCCCTCAAGCAGGGCTGAACCAGCATTTT
TRBJ2-7 | TRBV6-2/TRBV6-3 | few | - | CASSYSGGRKYEQYF | TGTGCCAGCAGTTACTCCGGAGGGAGAAAATACGAGCAGTACTTC